Below, 32 T cell receptor beta chains from the same sample are listed, as sequenced in a study of blood T cell repertoires in COVID-19. Profiled with immunoSEQ multiplex PCR; TCRdb holds only in-frame clones, not every one. The sample lists about 310,000 clones, about 85% occurring once. The specimen sequenced was PBMCs or T cells enriched from blood (not recorded which). The receptors originated from a woman in her 30s who had been exposed to COVID-19.

The chain recombines TRBV6-6 with TRBJ2-1, with 11 positions matching TRBD2. The CDR3 is 22 amino acids. V was pared by 6 bases and J by 4 bases, with 26 bases of the junction left unmatched. Per the germline V gene, CDR1 is MNHNY and CDR2 is SVGAGI (reference sequence). The DNA for the CDR3 is TGTGCCAGCAGCTCCACAACGACTACTAGCGGGGGTCACCCATACAGATACAATGAGCAGTTCTTC. Translating gives CASSSTTTTSGGHPYRYNEQFF.

The chain recombines TRBV18 with TRBJ2-7, with 14 bases matching TRBD2. Per the germline V gene, CDR1 is KGHSH and CDR2 is LQKENI. The CDR3 consists of 18 residues. V trimming: 4 bases; J trimming: 4 bases; junction bases outside the gene matches: 12. This chain's CDR3 is CASSRRPGLAGATYEQYF. The CDR3 region has the DNA TGTGCCAGCTCACGTAGACCGGGACTAGCGGGAGCCACTTACGAGCAGTACTTC.

The V gene is TRBV18, the J gene TRBJ1-5; 7 bases are a match to TRBD1. CDR3 length equals 18 residues. CDR1 KGHSH and CDR2 LQKENI come from the germline V gene. With 6 bases clipped from V and 2 bases from J, the junction kept 16 bases outside the gene matches. CDR3 bases: TGTGCCAGCTCCCAAGGACACAGGGGATCGAATGGCAATCAGCCCCAGCATTTT. Its protein is CASSQGHRGSNGNQPQHF.

V and J are TRBV18 and TRBJ2-7; TRBD2 aligns across 8 bases. Trimming cost V 1 base and J 6 bases; bases outside gene matches: 8. CDR1 and CDR2 from the germline V gene are KGHSH and LQKENI. The CDR3 consists of 15 residues. CDR3 sequence (DNA): TGTGCCAGCTCACCACTTACAGCGGGAGTTGGCGAGCAGTACTTC. This translates into CASSPLTAGVGEQYF.

The chain uses TRBV27 and TRBJ2-5, with 11 bases lining up with TRBD2. Germline values: CDR1 MNHEY, CDR2 SMNVEV (reference sequence). The CDR3 runs 15 residues. V trimming: 5 bases; J trimming: 4 bases; junction bases outside the gene matches: 6. The CDR3 here is CASSGASGGLETQYF. In DNA form, the CDR3 reads TGTGCCAGCAGTGGCGCTAGCGGGGGGCTAGAGACCCAGTACTTC.

The rearrangement joins TRBV29-1 to TRBJ2-5; 8 bases agree with TRBD1. The ends lost 6 bases at V and 4 bases at J; junction bases unmatched: 13. The CDR3 has 15 residues. CDR1 is SQVTM, CDR2 ANQGSEA, per germline. The CDR3 here is CSVAPPDRARETQYF. The DNA for the CDR3 is TGCAGCGTCGCTCCCCCGGACAGGGCGCGAGAGACCCAGTACTTC.

V usage is TRBV15 and J usage is TRBJ2-7; 7 bases line up with TRBD2. This CDR3 contains 15 residues. J was trimmed by 3 bases and V by 5 bases; bases with no gene match: 10. CDR1 and CDR2 from the germline V gene are LNHNV and YYDKDF (reference sequence). The CDR3: CATSAHLAESYEQYF. The CDR3 DNA follows: TGTGCCACCAGCGCCCACCTAGCGGAGAGCTACGAGCAGTACTTC.

This clone has just one count. This rearrangement joins TRBV28 to TRBJ2-7; 10 bases map to TRBD2. The CDR3 sequence is 14 residues long. V shed 3 bases, J shed 6 bases, and the junction held 5 bases outside the gene matches. Germline V gene data show CDR1 as MDHEN and CDR2 as SYDVKM. CDR3 sequence reads: CASSLLAGVGEQYF. In nucleotides, the CDR3 is TGTGCCAGCAGTTTGCTAGCGGGAGTGGGCGAGCAGTACTTC.

CDR3 sequence (DNA): TGTGCCAGCACCTCAGAATTGGACAGCTACGAGCAGTACTTC. This gives the protein CASTSELDSYEQYF. This chain links TRBV28 with TRBJ2-7; D might be TRBD1 (6 bases). This CDR3 contains 14 residues. Germline lookup yields CDR1 MDHEN and CDR2 SYDVKM. Between the trimmed V and J ends, which lost 7 bases and 3 bases, there was a span of 16 bases.

The rearrangement uses TRBV9 and TRBJ1-5, with D maybe TRBD1 (6 bases). V was trimmed by 0 bases and J by 2 bases, leaving 12 bases between them. The germline V gene encodes CDR1 SGDLS and CDR2 YYNGEE. The length of the CDR3 is 16 residues. The CDR3: CASSVGAGEGNQPQHF. CDR3 bases: TGTGCCAGCAGCGTAGGGGCAGGGGAAGGCAATCAGCCCCAGCATTTT.

The rearrangement links TRBV2 to TRBJ2-1; 15 positions match TRBD2. This CDR3 has 18 residues. Germline values: CDR1 SNHLY, CDR2 FYNNEI. The J segment lost 4 bases and the V segment lost 6 bases, leaving 10 bases of the junction unmatched. CDR3 bases: TGTGCCAGCAGACCGGGACTAGCGGGAGGACGCTTATACAATGAGCAGTTCTTC. Translated: CASRPGLAGGRLYNEQFF.

CDR3 nucleotides: TGTGCCAGCAGCCAACGGACAGGGCATAATTCACCCCTCCACTTT. This codes for CASSQRTGHNSPLHF. The chain employs TRBV14 and TRBJ1-6; 8 positions match TRBD1. The CDR3 is 15 residues long. The germline gives CDR1 SGHDN, CDR2 FVKESK. Trimming cost V 2 bases and J 5 bases; bases outside gene matches: 2.

V and J are TRBV7-8 and TRBJ1-1, with a weak D call TRBD1 (6 bases). V lost 5 bases and J lost 3, with 16 bases in between. Germline-derived CDR1 and CDR2 are SGHVS and FQNEAQ. CDR3 length equals 15 residues. The CDR3 DNA reads TGTGCCAGCAGCCCACACACAGGGATTGACACTGAAGCTTTCTTT. This translates into CASSPHTGIDTEAFF.

This chain joins TRBV3-1 (or the pseudogene TRBV3-2) and TRBJ2-1; 11 bases line up with TRBD2. The germline CDR1 and CDR2 sequences are LGHDT and YNNKEL (reference sequence). The length of the CDR3 is 17 residues. The ends lost 0 bases at V and 5 bases at J; junction bases unmatched: 6. The CDR3 region is CASSQDWGLAENNEQFF. The DNA for the CDR3 is TGTGCCAGCAGCCAAGATTGGGGACTAGCGGAAAACAATGAGCAGTTCTTC.

This chain links TRBV5-1 with TRBJ1-1; 12 bases are shared with TRBD1. The ends lost 5 bases at V and 6 bases at J; junction bases unmatched: 5. CDR1 and CDR2 from the germline V gene are SGHRS and YFSETQ. The CDR3 extends over 14 amino acids. CDR3 sequence reads: CASRGTGGRPEAFF. In DNA form, the CDR3 reads TGCGCCAGCAGAGGGACAGGGGGCCGCCCTGAAGCTTTCTTT. Supplemented by reference TRBV5-1 and TRBJ1-1, the full variable domain reads KAGVTQTPRYLIKTRGQQVTLSCSPISGHRSVSWYQQTPGQGLQFLFEYFSETQRNKGNFPGRFSGRQFSNSRSEMNVSTLELGDSALYLCASRGTGGRPEAFFGQGTRLTVV.

The rearrangement uses TRBV6-5 and TRBJ1-3, with 7 positions matching TRBD1. Trimming at V came to 6 bases and at J to 4 bases, leaving 6 bases not matched to a gene. This CDR3 has 14 amino acids. Germline CDR1 and CDR2: MNHEY and SVGAGI. In DNA form, the CDR3 reads TGTGCCAGCAGAGTTAACAGGGGCGGAAACACCATATATTTT. Its protein is CASRVNRGGNTIYF.

The chain joins TRBV3-1 (or the pseudogene TRBV3-2) to TRBJ1-6; tentatively, D is TRBD1 (6 bases). This CDR3 has 13 residues. Trimming shortened V by 1 base and J by 16 bases, and 14 bases separated the two germline ends. Germline CDR1 and CDR2: LGHDT and YNNKEL (reference sequence). CDR3 coding DNA: TGTGCCAGCAGCCAAGGAAGGGGGGGTCTACTCCACTTT. Translating it yields CASSQGRGGLLHF.

The genes are TRBV7-6 and TRBJ1-5; no clear D gene. The CDR3 sequence is 15 residues long. Germline V gives CDR1 SGHVS, CDR2 FNYEAQ. V was cut by 2 bases and J by 3 bases, with 11 bases left in between. The CDR3 loop reads CASSLTTGDNQPQHF. As DNA, the CDR3 is TGTGCCAGCAGCTTAACTACCGGGGACAATCAGCCCCAGCATTTT.

This clone was seen a single time. The chain is built from TRBV2 and TRBJ1-4; D remains ambiguous. V was cut by 4 bases and J by 2 bases, with 14 bases left in between. Germline values: CDR1 SNHLY, CDR2 FYNNEI. This CDR3 spans 16 amino acids. CDR3 region: CASSGRAPLTNEKLFF. CDR3 sequence (DNA): TGTGCCAGCAGTGGGAGGGCCCCATTGACTAATGAAAAACTGTTTTTT.

The gene calls are TRBV28 and TRBJ1-6; D gene ambiguous. The CDR3 totals 15 residues. V was trimmed by 6 bases and J by 5 bases, leaving 14 bases between them. CDR1 is MDHEN and CDR2 is SYDVKM in the germline V gene. The CDR3 DNA reads as TGTGCCAGCAGGGGGAGTAGAGGCAATAATTCACCCCTCCACTTT. Protein product: CASRGSRGNNSPLHF.

The rearrangement links TRBV7-2 to TRBJ2-2, with 8 positions matching TRBD2. The germline V gene encodes CDR1 SGHTA and CDR2 FQGNSA. J lost 5 bases, V lost 5 bases, and 10 bases had no gene match. The length of the CDR3 is 16 residues. The CDR3 here is CASSTWTSLGTGELFF. The CDR3 DNA reads as TGTGCCAGCAGCACCTGGACTAGCTTAGGGACCGGGGAGCTGTTTTTT. Looking up the rest from reference TRBV7-2 and TRBJ2-2 gives the full variable domain: GAGVSQSPSNKVTEKGKDVELRCDPISGHTALYWYRQSLGQGLEFLIYFQGNSAPDKSGLPSDRFSAERTGGSVSTLTIQRTQQEDSAVYLCASSTWTSLGTGELFFGEGSRLTVL.

The CDR3 DNA reads TGCGCCAGCAGCCCAGGGACAGGGCAAAATCAGCCCCAGCATTTT. Residues: CASSPGTGQNQPQHF. The genes are TRBV5-1 and TRBJ1-5, with 9 bases fitting TRBD1. Germline values: CDR1 SGHRS, CDR2 YFSETQ. V lost 4 bases, J lost 4 bases, and 6 bases stayed unmatched. The CDR3 contains 15 residues.

CDR3 sequence reads: CASSKLLVGGGSTDTQYF. The DNA for the CDR3 is TGTGCCAGCAGTAAACTCCTAGTAGGGGGGGGTAGCACAGATACGCAGTATTTT. The chain employs TRBV27 and TRBJ2-3; possibly TRBD2 for D (7 bases). CDR3 length: 18 residues. V was pared by 5 bases and J by 0 bases, with 21 bases between. CDR1 MNHEY and CDR2 SMNVEV come from the germline V gene (reference sequence).

DNA of the CDR3: TGTGCCAGCAGTAACTACGGAATGAACACTGAAGCTTTCTTT. Translated, it gives CASSNYGMNTEAFF. This chain connects TRBV5-4 to TRBJ1-1, with D hard to call. The germline gives CDR1 SGHNT, CDR2 YYREEE (reference sequence). Trimming cost V 5 bases and J 0 bases, with 11 bases left between them. CDR3 length equals 14 residues.

This clone has just one count. V gene TRBV30 combines with J gene TRBJ2-7; D is perhaps TRBD2 (5 bases). The CDR3 spans 14 residues. CDR1 GTSNPN and CDR2 SVGIG come from the germline V gene (reference sequence). Trimming removed 0 bases from V and 6 bases from J, with 15 bases in between. The chain's CDR3 is CAWSVPSKGREQYF. The CDR3 DNA is TGTGCCTGGAGTGTACCTAGCAAAGGTCGCGAGCAGTACTTC.

The chain combines TRBV7-2 with TRBJ1-6; no definite D call. Germline V gives CDR1 SGHTA, CDR2 FQGNSA. The CDR3 runs 12 residues. Trimming shortened V by 5 bases and J by 8 bases, and 7 bases separated the two germline ends. The CDR3: CASSPSYSPLHF. CDR3 bases: TGTGCCAGCAGCCCCTCTTATTCACCCCTCCACTTT. The full variable domain, rest sourced from reference TRBV7-2 and TRBJ1-6, is GAGVSQSPSNKVTEKGKDVELRCDPISGHTALYWYRQSLGQGLEFLIYFQGNSAPDKSGLPSDRFSAERTGGSVSTLTIQRTQQEDSAVYLCASSPSYSPLHFGNGTRLTVT.

The table lists this clone with a count of one. The J gene is TRBJ1-2, the V gene TRBV6-2 or TRBV6-3; possible D gene TRBD1, 6 bases. The CDR3 covers 16 residues. Germline loops: CDR1 MNHEY, CDR2 SVGEGT. Deletions cut 0 bases from V and 6 bases from J, with 17 bases between. The CDR3 nucleotides read TGTGCCAGCAGTTACTCCGTGGGGACACCCCACCATGGCTACACCTTC. This codes for CASSYSVGTPHHGYTF.

CDR3 nucleotides: TGTGCCAGTAGCCAGGGTTTAAAGGTTGGCTACACCTTC. It encodes CASSQGLKVGYTF. This chain connects TRBV19 to TRBJ1-2; D possibly corresponds to TRBD1 (5 bases). CDR1 and CDR2 (germline): LNHDA, SQIVND (reference sequence). The CDR3 is 13 amino acids. Deletions cut 6 bases from V and 7 bases from J, with 15 bases between.

The CDR3 DNA follows: TGCGCCAGCAGCCAAGATCAGGTTCCATCAGATACGCAGTATTTT. This encodes CASSQDQVPSDTQYF. This rearrangement joins TRBV4-3 to TRBJ2-3; D is unresolved. Germline loops: CDR1 LGHNA, CDR2 YSLEER. The CDR3 is made up of 15 amino acids. The germline V and J ends were trimmed by 0 bases and 4 bases, with 11 bases remaining between them.

The CDR3 DNA follows: TGTGCCAGCAGCCTTCCCTCTAGCGGAAGCTCCTACGAGCAGTACTTC. Amino acid sequence: CASSLPSSGSSYEQYF. The chain is built from TRBV28 and TRBJ2-7, with 7 bases matching TRBD2. Germline loops: CDR1 MDHEN, CDR2 SYDVKM. The CDR3 is made up of 16 amino acids. V lost 6 bases to trimming and J lost 0 bases; unmatched junction nucleotides: 11.

The chain links TRBV30 to TRBJ1-5, with D perhaps matching TRBD1 (5 bases). V was cut by 0 bases and J by 2 bases, with 11 bases left in between. The CDR3 runs 15 residues. Per the germline V gene, CDR1 is GTSNPN and CDR2 is SVGIG (reference sequence). The CDR3 sequence: CAWSVKGKGNQPQHF. The CDR3 DNA reads as TGTGCCTGGAGTGTCAAGGGGAAAGGCAATCAGCCCCAGCATTTT.

This clone was seen only a few times. The V and J genes are TRBV5-5 and TRBJ2-2; tentatively, D is TRBD2 (6 bases). CDR3 length: 15 amino acids. Germline loops: CDR1 SGHKS, CDR2 YYEKEE (reference sequence). Trimming left V 2 bases short and J 5 bases short, with 13 bases between. In nucleotides, the CDR3 is TGTGCCAGCAGCTTACGACTAGACGGTACCGGGGAGCTGTTTTTT. This gives the protein CASSLRLDGTGELFF.